These 14 T cell receptor beta chains were sequenced from one sample in a study of control samples from healthy donors and cancer patients. Sequenced by immunoSEQ multiplex PCR; TCRdb stores in-frame clones only, minus some. Of around 80,000 clones detected, around 87% appear once; the ten largest clones hold 20% to 25%. The specimen sequenced was blood. The receptors here all came from a man in his fifties in good health.

The rearrangement joins TRBV19 to TRBJ1-4, with D possibly TRBD1 on 5 matching bases. Trimming removed 8 bases from V and 4 bases from J, with 11 bases in between. This CDR3 contains 13 residues. Looked up from germline, CDR1 is LNHDA and CDR2 is SQIVND (reference sequence). In DNA form, the CDR3 reads TGTGCCAGTGGCCGGGACTTTAATGAAAAACTGTTTTTT. Encoded protein: CASGRDFNEKLFF.

The rearrangement links TRBV7-6 to TRBJ2-1, with 9 bases aligning to TRBD2. CDR3 length: 16 residues. Per the germline V gene, CDR1 is SGHVS and CDR2 is FNYEAQ. Unmatched junction bases numbered 7, after V lost 1 base and J lost 6 bases. As DNA, the CDR3 is TGTGCCAGCAGCTTAGTCTTGGCGGGAGGGGCCAATGAGCAGTTCTTC. Amino acids: CASSLVLAGGANEQFF.

This chain joins TRBV4-3 and TRBJ1-1; 9 bases are shared with TRBD1. Germline CDR1 and CDR2: LGHNA and YSLEER. The ends lost 3 bases at V and 1 base at J; junction bases unmatched: 3. The CDR3 length is 15 residues. The CDR3 DNA sequence: TGCGCCAGCAGCCAGGGGACAGGGTCGAACACTGAAGCTTTCTTT. Its translation: CASSQGTGSNTEAFF.

The rearrangement joins TRBV24-1 to TRBJ1-5; 7 bases map to TRBD1. With V trimmed by 11 bases and J by 3 bases, 12 bases remained unmatched. This CDR3 contains 15 residues. Germline CDR1 and CDR2: KGHDR and SFDVKD. The CDR3 nucleotides are TGTGCCATCACACCCACGACAGGGTCCAATCAGCCCCAGCATTTT. Translation gives CAITPTTGSNQPQHF.

The chain has TRBV24-1 and TRBJ1-5, with TRBD1 as a possible D gene (6 bases). The ends were cut back, 9 bases at V and 1 base at J, with 15 bases in the middle. Germline V gives CDR1 KGHDR, CDR2 SFDVKD. This CDR3 region has 15 residues. As DNA, the CDR3 is TGTGCCACCCAGGACAGTGGGATCAGCAATCAGCCCCAGCATTTT. The encoded protein is CATQDSGISNQPQHF.

The CDR3 reads CASSPGLGGEQFF. In DNA form, the CDR3 reads TGTGCCAGCAGCCCCGGACTAGGCGGCGAGCAGTTCTTC. The chain uses TRBV7-3 and TRBJ2-1, with 7 bases aligning to TRBD2. Germline V gene sequence: CDR1 SGHTA, CDR2 FQGTGA. V shed 5 bases and J 10 bases; nucleotides not matched to a gene: 8. The length of the CDR3 is 13 residues. Full variable domain (missing parts from reference TRBV7-3 and TRBJ2-1): GAGVSQTPSNKVTEKGKYVELRCDPISGHTALYWYRQSLGQGPEFLIYFQGTGAADDSGLPNDRFFAVRPEGSVSTLKIQRTERGDSAVYLCASSPGLGGEQFFGPGTRLTVL.

V and J are TRBV12-3 or TRBV12-4 and TRBJ1-1; unclear D gene. The V end was cut by 4 bases, the J end by 0 bases, with 6 bases between. The CDR3 loop spans 13 amino acids. This chain's CDR3 is CASSSYLNTEAFF. Here the CDR3 DNA reads TGTGCCAGCAGTTCATACTTGAACACTGAAGCTTTCTTT.

The V and J genes are TRBV9 and TRBJ1-1; perhaps TRBD1 as D (6 bases). CDR3 size: 14 residues. The germline CDR1 and CDR2 sequences are SGDLS and YYNGEE. Trimming removed 3 bases at V and 1 base at J, with 10 bases between. The CDR3 is CASSGTTGNTEAFF. CDR3 in DNA: TGTGCCAGCAGCGGAACGACAGGGAACACTGAAGCTTTCTTT.

The rearrangement uses TRBV18 and TRBJ1-3; 7 bases are a match to TRBD1. The CDR3 is made up of 14 amino acids. Germline assignment: CDR1 KGHSH and CDR2 LQKENI. V shed 4 bases, J shed 9 bases, and the junction held 9 bases outside the gene matches. The CDR3 bases are TGTGCCAGCTCACGTGGACAGGACGGGAGCACCATATATTTT. Amino acid sequence: CASSRGQDGSTIYF.

The gene calls are TRBV2 and TRBJ2-1; perhaps TRBD2 as D (5 bases). The CDR3 is 14 residues long. Germline CDR1 reads SNHLY; CDR2 reads FYNNEI. V gave up 6 bases and J gave up 2 bases, with 11 bases separating them. The CDR3 region has the DNA TGTGCCAGCAGCTGGCTAGCCGCCTACAATGAGCAGTTCTTC. Its translation is CASSWLAAYNEQFF.

A single count supports this clone. The CDR3 DNA sequence: TGTGCCACCCGGACAGGGGGCAATTTGGACTATGGCTACACCTTC. Residues: CATRTGGNLDYGYTF. This chain uses TRBV6-5 with TRBJ1-2; 11 nucleotides match TRBD1. In germline, CDR1 is MNHEY, CDR2 SVGAGI. With 10 bases clipped from V and 3 bases from J, the junction kept 10 bases outside the gene matches. The CDR3 is 15 amino acids.

The chain links TRBV27 to TRBJ1-5; the match to TRBD1 covers 10 bases. The V gene end was trimmed by 7 bases and the J gene end by 5 bases; junction bases not matched to a gene: 8. Germline V gene lookup returns CDR1 MNHEY and CDR2 SMNVEV (reference sequence). The CDR3 consists of 15 residues. The CDR3 DNA reads TGTGCCAGCACACCCTACGGACAGGGGGATCAGCCCCAGCATTTT. It yields the protein CASTPYGQGDQPQHF.

This clone came up once. The chain has TRBV24-1 and TRBJ2-2, with D perhaps matching TRBD1 (5 bases). The length of the CDR3 is 14 residues. Deletions cut 9 bases from V and 4 bases from J, with 14 bases between. Germline values: CDR1 KGHDR, CDR2 SFDVKD. The CDR3 region is CATQGGRGTGELFF. CDR3 DNA sequence: TGTGCCACCCAGGGCGGTAGAGGCACCGGGGAGCTGTTTTTT.

The chain combines TRBV5-6 with TRBJ2-1; 7 nucleotides match TRBD2. Germline CDR1 is SGHDT and CDR2 is YYEEEE. V was pared by 7 bases and J by 4 bases, with 8 bases of the junction left unmatched. The CDR3 has 14 residues. The CDR3, as DNA: TGTGCCAGCCGCTGGGGGGGAGGATACAATGAGCAGTTCTTC. It translates to CASRWGGGYNEQFF.